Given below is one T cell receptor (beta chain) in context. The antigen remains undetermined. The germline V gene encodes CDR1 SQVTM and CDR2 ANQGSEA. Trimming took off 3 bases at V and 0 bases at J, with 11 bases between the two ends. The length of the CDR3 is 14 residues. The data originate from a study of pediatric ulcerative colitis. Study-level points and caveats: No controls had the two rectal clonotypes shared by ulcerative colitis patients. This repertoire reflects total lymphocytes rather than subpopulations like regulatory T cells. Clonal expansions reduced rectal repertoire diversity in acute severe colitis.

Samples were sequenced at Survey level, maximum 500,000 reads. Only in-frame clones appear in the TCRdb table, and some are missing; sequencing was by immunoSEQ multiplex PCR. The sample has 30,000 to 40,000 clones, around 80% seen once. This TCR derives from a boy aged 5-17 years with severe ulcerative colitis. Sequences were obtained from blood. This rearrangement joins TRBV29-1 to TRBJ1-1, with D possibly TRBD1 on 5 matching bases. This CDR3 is CSVDWGGVNTEAFF. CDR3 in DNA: TGCAGCGTTGATTGGGGGGGGGTGAACACTGAAGCTTTCTTT.